The clone carrying this TCR beta chain was counted only a few times. Its antigen is not known. This entry comes from a study of OX40 agonist ivuxolimab in advanced cancers. CDR3 length: 14 amino acids. Germline CDR1 is GTSNPN and CDR2 is SVGIG (reference sequence). V lost 3 bases and J lost 7; bases outside the gene matches: 7. The study's findings and limits: Average numbers of expanded clones were greater in CD8+ T cells than in CD4+. Several nonresponders also turned out to have low normalized T-cell clonal expansion.

This table comes from immunoSEQ multiplex PCR, and its TCRdb copy is limited to in-frame clones, with some not included. The sample contains about 34,000 clones, approximately 89% of which appear only once. This receptor was obtained from an adult with an advanced solid tumor such as melanoma, head and neck, liver or kidney cancer. Source: CD4+ or CD8+ T cells sorted from blood, taken in a trial of the OX40 agonist ivuxolimab. The chain employs TRBV30 and TRBJ2-1; 9 bases line up with TRBD2. The CDR3 region has the DNA TGTGCCTGGAGCAGTAGCGGGAGTAGGAATGAGCAGTTCTTC. Translating gives CAWSSSGSRNEQFF.